The 27 T cell receptor beta chains in this list originate from one sample, sequenced in a study of identical twins. TCRdb redid the calling of the 5' RACE reads with MiXCR, one entry per CDR3 protein. Found here are under 500,000 distinct CDR3 sequences, more than 13% of them singletons; the top ten hold approximately 0.9%. The sample also formed part of further work on yellow fever vaccine responses in identical twins.

The sequencing sample was made of CD4+ T cells sorted from blood. Every receptor here comes from a woman younger than 30 in good health.

This chain connects TRBV25-1 to TRBJ2-7; no clear D. V lost 11 bases and J lost 3, with 11 bases in between. Looked up from germline, CDR1 is MGHDK and CDR2 is SYGVNS. This CDR3 has 11 amino acids. CDR3 residues: CAGQDVYEQYF. The CDR3 DNA is TGTGCCGGCCAGGATGTCTACGAGCAGTACTTC.

This clonotype was counted between two and nine times. J is TRBJ2-1 and V is TRBV5-1; 10 bases fit TRBD2. This CDR3 is 14 amino acids long. Germline loops: CDR1 SGHRS, CDR2 YFSETQ. V lost 4 bases to trimming and J lost 4 bases; unmatched junction nucleotides: 2. The CDR3 loop reads CASSIAGGYNEQFF. The CDR3 DNA reads TGCGCCAGCAGCATAGCGGGGGGTTACAATGAGCAGTTCTTC.

This clonotype has ten or more counts. V and J are TRBV2 and TRBJ2-3; 7 nucleotides align to TRBD1. The CDR3 covers 16 residues. The V gene end was trimmed by 9 bases and the J gene end by 1 base; junction bases not matched to a gene: 13. Germline V gives CDR1 SNHLY, CDR2 FYNNEI. The CDR3 DNA sequence: TGTGCCAGTATCTTTTACAGGGGTAAGGGCACAGATACGCAGTATTTT. It codes for CASIFYRGKGTDTQYF.

This clonotype has ten or more counts. The rearrangement uses TRBV12-3 or TRBV12-4 and TRBJ1-2; D is perhaps TRBD1 (6 bases). V dropped 3 bases and J dropped 3 bases, with 11 bases sitting between them. This CDR3 has 14 amino acids. CDR3 region: CASSFQGLDYGYTF. The CDR3 region has the DNA TGTGCCAGCAGTTTTCAGGGGCTAGACTATGGCTACACCTTC.

V and J are TRBV7-9 and TRBJ1-6; possible D gene TRBD1, 5 bases. The CDR3 consists of 16 residues. Germline CDR1 is SEHNR and CDR2 is FQNEAQ (reference sequence). V lost 4 bases and J 7 bases, leaving 17 bases between the germline ends. Written as DNA, the CDR3 is TGTGCCAGCAGCTCGGGGCGGACCTTAGCAAATTCACCCCTCCACTTT. Its protein is CASSSGRTLANSPLHF.

In its sample, this clonotype was seen a few times. The junction departs from germline at one end; a sequencing error may be responsible. This rearrangement joins TRBV7-6 to TRBJ2-1, with 8 bases that match TRBD2. CDR3 length: 15 residues. Germline CDR1 is SGHVS and CDR2 is FNYEAQ. This CDR3 reads CASSLDGRAYNEQFF. The CDR3 bases are TGTGCCAGCAGCTTAGACGGGAGGGCCTATAATGAGCAGTTCTTC.

This clonotype was counted between two and nine times. The chain couples TRBV13 to TRBJ2-1, with 10 bases identical to TRBD2. In germline, CDR1 is PRHDT, CDR2 FYEKMQ (reference sequence). Trimming took 1 base from V and 0 from J; bases not matched to a gene: 6. The CDR3 runs to 18 residues. The CDR3 loop is CASSLVSGGLSSYNEQFF. The CDR3 DNA reads TGTGCCAGCAGCTTAGTTAGCGGGGGGCTTAGCTCCTACAATGAGCAGTTCTTC.

This clonotype was seen more than once but under ten times. V is TRBV20-1 and J is TRBJ2-7, with D tentatively TRBD2 (6 bases). Germline V gene sequence: CDR1 DFQATT, CDR2 SNEGSKA (reference sequence). This CDR3 has 14 amino acids. The ends were cut back, 6 bases at V and 5 bases at J, with 20 bases in the middle. CDR3 loop: CSAPPTSTSDEQYF. CDR3 DNA sequence: TGCAGTGCCCCACCGACTAGTACTTCCGACGAGCAGTACTTC.

The sample holds many counts of this clonotype. The CDR3 DNA is TGCGCCAGCAGCTCACTCTTAGGAGGCTACACCTTC. It codes for CASSSLLGGYTF. The chain employs TRBV5-1 and TRBJ1-2; no definite D call. Between the trimmed V and J ends, which lost 3 bases and 8 bases, there was a span of 11 bases. The CDR3 contains 12 residues. Germline V gene data show CDR1 as SGHRS and CDR2 as YFSETQ.

This chain connects TRBV7-9 to TRBJ1-2; D unresolved. Trimming pared 1 base from V and 4 bases from J, leaving 7 bases between. The germline V gene has CDR1 SEHNR and CDR2 FQNEAQ (reference sequence). The CDR3 extends over 13 amino acids. DNA of the CDR3: TGTGCCAGCAGCTTAGTTCCCGGCTATGGCTACACCTTC. Protein: CASSLVPGYGYTF.

The chain links TRBV18 to TRBJ2-3; D is possibly TRBD2 (6 bases). The germline gives CDR1 KGHSH, CDR2 LQKENI. The ends were cut back, 5 bases at V and 5 bases at J, with 14 bases in the middle. The CDR3 has 14 residues. The CDR3 reads CASSFQGAGDTQYF. In nucleotides, the CDR3 is TGTGCCAGCTCATTTCAGGGAGCGGGAGATACGCAGTATTTT.

This clonotype was recorded a few times. V gene TRBV30 combines with J gene TRBJ2-2, with D hard to call. V lost 1 base, J lost 1 base, and 4 bases lay in between. CDR3 length equals 13 residues. The germline V gene has CDR1 GTSNPN and CDR2 SVGIG (reference sequence). Here the CDR3 reads CAWSAENTGELFF. The DNA of the CDR3 is TGTGCCTGGAGTGCCGAGAACACCGGGGAGCTGTTTTTT. Looking up the rest from reference TRBV30 and TRBJ2-2 gives the full variable domain: SQTIHQWPATLVQPVGSPLSLECTVEGTSNPNLYWYRQAAGRGLQLLFYSVGIGQISSEVPQNLSASRPQDRQFILSSKKLLLSDSGFYLCAWSAENTGELFFGEGSRLTVL.

The V and J genes are TRBV20-1 and TRBJ2-5, with 11 bases that match TRBD2. The CDR3 runs 13 residues. The V gene end was trimmed by 6 bases and the J gene end by 5 bases; junction bases not matched to a gene: 5. Germline V gives CDR1 DFQATT, CDR2 SNEGSKA (reference sequence). This CDR3 reads CSATLAGGETQYF. The CDR3 nucleotides are TGCAGTGCAACCCTAGCGGGGGGTGAGACCCAGTACTTC.

This clonotype was found a few times. The chain couples TRBV12-3 or TRBV12-4 to TRBJ2-5; possibly TRBD1 for D (5 bases). The CDR3 sequence is 14 residues long. The V gene lost 7 bases and the J gene lost 2 bases, with 14 bases spanning the gap. CDR3 coding DNA: TGTGCCAGCAACCACAGGAAGGGTCAAGAGACCCAGTACTTC. Its translation is CASNHRKGQETQYF.

This clonotype was seen a single time. This chain joins TRBV10-3 and TRBJ2-1; D is uncertain. Trimming stripped 3 bases from V and 7 bases from J, with 16 bases between. CDR3 length: 15 amino acids. Germline values: CDR1 ENHRY, CDR2 SYGVKD. The CDR3 nucleotides are TGTGCCATCAGTGAAGGGAAGCCCCTGAGAAATGAGCAGTTCTTC. It codes for CAISEGKPLRNEQFF.

This clonotype was recorded a few times. The chain combines TRBV20-1 with TRBJ2-3, with D unclear. Trimming stripped 7 bases from V and 2 bases from J, with 10 bases between. CDR1 is DFQATT and CDR2 is SNEGSKA in the germline V gene (reference sequence). This CDR3 contains 12 residues. The CDR3 bases are TGCAGTGGGACGGATGACACAGATACGCAGTATTTT. Its protein is CSGTDDTDTQYF.

The genes are TRBV29-1 and TRBJ2-5, with D tentatively TRBD1 or TRBD2 (6 bases each). CDR3 length equals 15 residues. V dropped 4 bases and J dropped 10 bases, with 25 bases sitting between them. Germline V CDR1 and CDR2: SQVTM, ANQGSEA. The CDR3 protein is CSVVPGDRPPGDQYF. As DNA, the CDR3 is TGCAGCGTTGTCCCGGGGGACCGACCCCCAGGGGACCAGTACTTC.

The table lists this clonotype with many counts. The chain is built from TRBV4-1 and TRBJ2-7; 8 bases match TRBD1. J lost 3 bases, V lost 1 base, and 2 bases had no gene match. Germline CDR1 is MGHRA and CDR2 is YSYEKL. This CDR3 spans 14 amino acids. The CDR3 loop reads CASSQGQGNYEQYF. In DNA, the CDR3 is TGCGCCAGCAGCCAAGGACAGGGGAACTACGAGCAGTACTTC.

This clonotype showed up many times. In nucleotides, the CDR3 is TGTGCCAGCAGCCAATTGAGGGGCAATGAGCAGTTCTTC. It yields the protein CASSQLRGNEQFF. The chain links TRBV3-1 to TRBJ2-1, with D possibly called TRBD1 or TRBD2 (5 bases each). Trimming shortened V by 2 bases and J by 6 bases, and 8 bases separated the two germline ends. Looked up from germline, CDR1 is LGHDT and CDR2 is YNNKEL (reference sequence). The CDR3 runs 13 residues.

The sample holds many counts of this clonotype. The chain uses TRBV12-3 or TRBV12-4 and TRBJ2-3; D gene unclear. Between the trimmed V and J ends, which lost 3 bases and 1 base, there was a span of 14 bases. This CDR3 is 16 amino acids long. In DNA, the CDR3 is TGTGCCAGCAGTTTCCGGAAGAGAAAGGGCACAGATACGCAGTATTTT. The encoded protein is CASSFRKRKGTDTQYF.

J is TRBJ1-2 and V is TRBV30, with a tentative D call TRBD1 (5 bases). Trimming pared 3 bases from V and 2 bases from J, leaving 7 bases between. The germline gives CDR1 GTSNPN, CDR2 SVGIG (reference sequence). CDR3 length: 12 residues. The CDR3 spells CAWRTANYGYTF. CDR3 DNA: TGTGCCTGGAGGACAGCCAACTATGGCTACACCTTC.

This chain joins TRBV24-1 and TRBJ2-5; TRBD2 might be the D (5 bases). The germline V and J ends were trimmed by 3 bases and 3 bases, with 19 bases remaining between them. The CDR3 has 17 amino acids. Per germline, CDR1 KGHDR and CDR2 SFDVKD. The DNA for the CDR3 is TGTGCCACCAGTGATCGCCCAGGACGGGAAAGAAAAGAGACCCAGTACTTC. Its translation: CATSDRPGRERKETQYF.

This clonotype appeared a few times. The genes are TRBV3-1 and TRBJ2-2, with 7 bases that match TRBD1. CDR1 and CDR2 (germline): LGHDT, YNNKEL (reference sequence). The CDR3 is made up of 16 amino acids. V was clipped by 0 bases and J by 6 bases; unmatched bases: 7. The CDR3 loop reads CASSQDWDSPAGELFF. In nucleotides, the CDR3 is TGTGCCAGCAGCCAAGATTGGGACAGCCCGGCCGGGGAGCTGTTTTTT.

CDR3 sequence reads: CSAPGYGYTF. In nucleotides, the CDR3 is TGCAGTGCTCCAGGTTATGGCTACACCTTC. J is TRBJ1-2 and V is TRBV20-1; D gene uncertain. Germline CDR1 and CDR2: DFQATT and SNEGSKA (reference sequence). The V end was cut by 5 bases, the J end by 5 bases, with 6 bases between. The CDR3 runs 10 residues.

This chain joins TRBV5-1 and TRBJ2-1, with a tentative D call TRBD2 (5 bases). V was pared by 5 bases and J by 6 bases, with 15 bases between. Germline V gives CDR1 SGHRS, CDR2 YFSETQ. CDR3 length equals 14 residues. CDR3: CASRPNQAVNEQFF. The CDR3 DNA reads as TGCGCCAGCAGACCGAACCAAGCGGTCAATGAGCAGTTCTTC.

This clonotype was counted only a few times. The chain couples TRBV20-1 to TRBJ2-1, with 7 bases that match TRBD1. This CDR3 has 13 amino acids. The V gene's germline CDR1 is DFQATT and CDR2 SNEGSKA (reference sequence). V gave up 6 bases and J gave up 7 bases; unmatched junction bases: 9. The CDR3 reads CSAKGAPQNEQFF. Here the CDR3 DNA reads TGCAGTGCCAAGGGGGCCCCCCAGAATGAGCAGTTCTTC.

The J gene is TRBJ2-7, the V gene TRBV20-1; 7 bases agree with TRBD2. The CDR3 covers 13 residues. Losses at the gene ends were 2 bases for V and 6 bases for J; bases not matched to a gene: 7. From germline, CDR1 is DFQATT and CDR2 SNEGSKA (reference sequence). CDR3 coding DNA: TGCAGTGCTAGAAAAGCGGGAACGGGCGAGCAGTACTTC. This gives the protein CSARKAGTGEQYF.